The 20 T cell receptor beta chains below come from one sample, sequenced in a study of T cell responses to AZD1222 COVID-19 vaccine. Assay used: immunoSEQ multiplex PCR; TCRdb lists only in-frame clones, some missing. The profile shows some 150,000 clones, about 86% of them singletons. The material was peripheral blood, obtained 28 days after the second AZD1222 dose. These receptors all come from an adult who received the AZD1222 COVID-19 vaccine.

The CDR3 loop reads CASSALQGENTEAFF. The CDR3 DNA is TGCGCCAGCAGCGCCCTGCAGGGGGAGAACACTGAAGCTTTCTTT. The V call is TRBV4-1, the J call TRBJ1-1; 7 nucleotides agree with TRBD1. Per the germline V gene, CDR1 is MGHRA and CDR2 is YSYEKL. The CDR3 is 15 amino acids. J was trimmed by 1 base and V by 5 bases; bases with no gene match: 7.

The gene calls are TRBV15 and TRBJ1-6, with D uncertain. Germline lookup yields CDR1 LNHNV and CDR2 YYDKDF (reference sequence). This CDR3 is built from 14 residues. The ends were cut back, 0 bases at V and 7 bases at J, with 7 bases in the middle. CDR3 bases: TGTGCCACCAGCAGAGATCCGGAGAATTCACCCCTCCACTTT. Amino acids: CATSRDPENSPLHF.

This sequence joins TRBV12-3 or TRBV12-4 and TRBJ1-1; D is unclear. V shed 6 bases and J shed 6 bases, with 14 bases lying between them. There are 13 residues in the CDR3. This chain's CDR3 is CASSERTPPEAFF. CDR3 nucleotide sequence: TGTGCCAGCAGCGAACGGACCCCGCCTGAAGCTTTCTTT.

The chain couples TRBV7-9 to TRBJ2-5; the match to TRBD2 covers 13 bases. CDR1 is SEHNR and CDR2 is FQNEAQ in the germline V gene (reference sequence). The CDR3 spans 15 residues. With V trimmed by 4 bases and J by 3 bases, 2 bases remained unmatched. Written as DNA, the CDR3 is TGTGCCAGCAGCTCTGGGACTAGCGGGAAAGAGACCCAGTACTTC. Amino acid sequence: CASSSGTSGKETQYF.

This clone appeared once. The chain combines TRBV5-1 with TRBJ1-1; 8 positions agree with TRBD1. V was clipped by 3 bases and J by 5 bases; unmatched bases: 6. This CDR3 region has 14 residues. Germline CDR1 is SGHRS and CDR2 is YFSETQ. The CDR3 loop reads CASSSGQVETEAFF. The CDR3, as DNA: TGCGCCAGCAGCTCGGGACAGGTGGAAACTGAAGCTTTCTTT.

The chain combines TRBV2 with TRBJ1-2, with D unclear. Per germline, CDR1 SNHLY and CDR2 FYNNEI. Trimming took 0 bases from V and 9 from J, leaving 17 bases between them. CDR3 length: 15 amino acids. For the CDR3, the DNA is TGTGCCAGCAGTGAAGCGCTTAGTACCCCCCGGAGCTACACCTTC. This encodes CASSEALSTPRSYTF. Using reference TRBV2 and TRBJ1-2 for the parts outside the CDR3, the full variable domain is EPEVTQTPSHQVTQMGQEVILRCVPISNHLYFYWYRQILGQKVEFLVSFYNNEISEKSEIFDDQFSVERPDGSNFTLKIRSTKLEDSAMYFCASSEALSTPRSYTFGSGTRLTVV.

The chain employs TRBV10-3 and TRBJ1-5; D is undetermined. V shed 2 bases and J shed 5 bases, with 4 bases lying between them. CDR1 and CDR2 from the germline V gene are ENHRY and SYGVKD. This CDR3 spans 12 amino acids. The CDR3 protein is CAISEADQPQHF. The DNA for the CDR3 is TGTGCCATCAGTGAGGCGGATCAGCCCCAGCATTTT.

This chain uses TRBV28 with TRBJ2-7; D gene ambiguous. From germline, CDR1 is MDHEN and CDR2 SYDVKM. There are 12 residues in the CDR3. V lost 2 bases to trimming and J lost 4 bases, with 6 bases between them. The CDR3 DNA reads as TGTGCCAGCAGTTTAATACAGTACGAGCAGTACTTC. This codes for CASSLIQYEQYF.

The V call is TRBV30, the J call TRBJ2-3; D is unresolved. The ends were cut back, 4 bases at V and 0 bases at J, with 11 bases in the middle. Per the germline V gene, CDR1 is GTSNPN and CDR2 is SVGIG (reference sequence). The CDR3 consists of 14 residues. CDR3 sequence reads: CAWTEVLSTDTQYF. CDR3 in DNA: TGTGCCTGGACTGAAGTTTTGAGCACAGATACGCAGTATTTT.

The chain recombines TRBV7-2 with TRBJ1-2; D is possibly TRBD1 (5 bases). This CDR3 is built from 15 residues. V was clipped by 1 base and J by 3 bases, with 12 bases between them. The germline V gene has CDR1 SGHTA and CDR2 FQGNSA. CDR3 coding DNA: TGTGCCAGCAGCTTAGAGGGTCAGGGTGACTATGGCTACACCTTC. Translated: CASSLEGQGDYGYTF.

The rearrangement joins TRBV5-1 to TRBJ1-2; a possible D gene is TRBD1 (6 bases). V lost 3 bases and J lost 4, with 19 bases in between. This CDR3 is 16 amino acids long. The germline V gene encodes CDR1 SGHRS and CDR2 YFSETQ. The CDR3 protein is CASSSTGVNGGYGYTF. CDR3 nucleotides: TGCGCCAGCAGCTCGACAGGTGTGAATGGAGGCTATGGCTACACCTTC.

In its sample, this clone was seen once. The gene calls are TRBV4-2 and TRBJ2-5, with 11 bases lining up with TRBD2. CDR3 length: 18 residues. With V trimmed by 0 bases and J by 5 bases, 11 bases remained unmatched. Per germline, CDR1 LGHNA and CDR2 YNFKEQ. CDR3 amino acids: CASSQEGLAAARGETQYF. The CDR3, as DNA: TGTGCCAGCAGCCAAGAGGGACTAGCGGCCGCAAGAGGGGAGACCCAGTACTTC.

The chain links TRBV3-1 (or the pseudogene TRBV3-2) to TRBJ1-2, with 10 bases matching TRBD1. Germline loops: CDR1 LGHDT, CDR2 YNNKEL (reference sequence). V lost 4 bases to trimming and J lost 4 bases; unmatched junction nucleotides: 6. This CDR3 has 15 residues. In DNA form, the CDR3 reads TGTGCCAGCAGCCCAGGGGACAGGGGAGGCTATGGCTACACCTTC. Translation: CASSPGDRGGYGYTF.

The chain has TRBV5-1 and TRBJ2-7; 8 nucleotides line up with TRBD1. V gave up 2 bases and J gave up 6 bases; unmatched junction bases: 7. This CDR3 contains 14 residues. The V gene's germline CDR1 is SGHRS and CDR2 YFSETQ. Written as DNA, the CDR3 is TGCGCCAGCAGCTTAGGGACAGGAACAGGCGAGCAGTACTTC. Translation: CASSLGTGTGEQYF.

This clone was picked up a small number of times. V gene TRBV2 combines with J gene TRBJ1-1; the D is unclear. This CDR3 contains 14 residues. Trimming shortened V by 7 bases and J by 2 bases, and 14 bases separated the two germline ends. Germline V gives CDR1 SNHLY, CDR2 FYNNEI. CDR3 coding DNA: TGTGCCAGCACCTCGGTGGGTAAAAACACTGAAGCTTTCTTT. Its protein product is CASTSVGKNTEAFF.

The rearrangement uses TRBV27 and TRBJ1-2; no clear D. V lost 4 bases to trimming and J lost 4 bases, with 7 bases between them. The CDR3 extends over 12 amino acids. Germline CDR1 MNHEY, CDR2 SMNVEV (reference sequence). The CDR3 DNA sequence: TGTGCCAGCAGTTCCGGACCCTATGGCTACACCTTC. As protein: CASSSGPYGYTF.

This chain connects TRBV30 to TRBJ2-1; D is possibly TRBD1 (6 bases). V was clipped by 4 bases and J by 6 bases, with 19 bases between them. Germline assignment: CDR1 GTSNPN and CDR2 SVGIG (reference sequence). CDR3 length equals 15 residues. DNA of the CDR3: TGTGCCTGGAAGGGGTGGCAGGGGCTGTCCAATGAGCAGTTCTTC. This translates into CAWKGWQGLSNEQFF.

The chain combines TRBV5-1 with TRBJ2-1; D uncertain. CDR1 and CDR2 from the germline V gene are SGHRS and YFSETQ. V dropped 4 bases and J dropped 1 base, with 6 bases sitting between them. The CDR3 has 13 residues. DNA of the CDR3: TGCGCCAGCAGCCTAGGGTCCTACAATGAGCAGTTCTTC. Protein sequence: CASSLGSYNEQFF.

On this clone: This sample includes further DNA sequences coding for the same CDR3. The chain uses TRBV29-1 and TRBJ2-3, with 8 positions matching TRBD2. The CDR3 totals 13 residues. V lost 7 bases, J lost 6 bases, and 9 bases stayed unmatched. Germline CDR1 SQVTM, CDR2 ANQGSEA. The CDR3 bases are TGCAGCGGGGATCGGGGGGGGACTGATACGCAGTATTTT. Translation: CSGDRGGTDTQYF.

V and J are TRBV18 and TRBJ2-7, with TRBD2 as a possible D gene (6 bases). Trimming cost V 2 bases and J 4 bases, with 12 bases left between them. CDR3 size: 14 residues. In germline, CDR1 is KGHSH, CDR2 LQKENI. The CDR3 DNA follows: TGTGCCAGCTCACCATCGGGAGCTTCGTACGAGCAGTACTTC. This codes for CASSPSGASYEQYF. Looking up the rest from reference TRBV18 and TRBJ2-7 gives the full variable domain: NAGVMQNPRHLVRRRGQEARLRCSPMKGHSHVYWYRQLPEEGLKFMVYLQKENIIDESGMPKERFSAEFPKEGPSILRIQQVVRGDSAAYFCASSPSGASYEQYFGPGTRLTVT.